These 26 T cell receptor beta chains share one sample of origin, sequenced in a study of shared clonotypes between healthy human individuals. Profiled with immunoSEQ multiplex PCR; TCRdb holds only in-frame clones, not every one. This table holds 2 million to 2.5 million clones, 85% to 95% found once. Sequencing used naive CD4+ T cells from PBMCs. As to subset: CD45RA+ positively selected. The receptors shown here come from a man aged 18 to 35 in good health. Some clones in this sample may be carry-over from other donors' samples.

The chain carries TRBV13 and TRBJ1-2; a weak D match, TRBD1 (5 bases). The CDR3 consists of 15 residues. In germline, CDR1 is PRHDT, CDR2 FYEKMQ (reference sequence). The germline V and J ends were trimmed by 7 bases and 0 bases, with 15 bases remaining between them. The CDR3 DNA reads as TGTGCCAGCACCTACTCGGGGGGTACTAACTATGGCTACACCTTC. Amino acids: CASTYSGGTNYGYTF.

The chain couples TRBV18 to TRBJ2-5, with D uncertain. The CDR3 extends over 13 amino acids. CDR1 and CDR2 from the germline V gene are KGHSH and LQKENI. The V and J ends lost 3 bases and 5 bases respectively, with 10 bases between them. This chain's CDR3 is CASSPSLRETQYF. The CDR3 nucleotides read TGTGCCAGCTCACCCTCCCTGCGGGAGACCCAGTACTTC.

The CDR3 region has the DNA TGTGCCAGCAGCCCACCCCTTGGGGTTGGTCCTGGGGCCAACGTCCTGACTTTC. Amino acids: CASSPPLGVGPGANVLTF. The rearrangement joins TRBV7-9 to TRBJ2-6; D not certain. CDR1 is SEHNR, CDR2 FQNEAQ, per germline (reference sequence). Trimming removed 5 bases at V and 2 bases at J, with 19 bases between. The CDR3 sequence is 18 residues long.

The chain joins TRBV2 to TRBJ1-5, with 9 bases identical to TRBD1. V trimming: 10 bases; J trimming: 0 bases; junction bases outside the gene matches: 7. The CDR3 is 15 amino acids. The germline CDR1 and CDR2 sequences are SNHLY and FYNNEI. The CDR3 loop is CAINRDRDSNQPQHF. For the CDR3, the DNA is TGTGCCATCAACCGGGACAGGGATAGCAATCAGCCCCAGCATTTT.

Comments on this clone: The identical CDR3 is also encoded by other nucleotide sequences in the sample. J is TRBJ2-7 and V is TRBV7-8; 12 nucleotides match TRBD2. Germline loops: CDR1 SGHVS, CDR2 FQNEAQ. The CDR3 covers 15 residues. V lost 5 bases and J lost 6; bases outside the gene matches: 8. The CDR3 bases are TGTGCCAGCAGCCTAGGACTAGCGGGACTGGGCGAGCAGTACTTC. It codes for CASSLGLAGLGEQYF.

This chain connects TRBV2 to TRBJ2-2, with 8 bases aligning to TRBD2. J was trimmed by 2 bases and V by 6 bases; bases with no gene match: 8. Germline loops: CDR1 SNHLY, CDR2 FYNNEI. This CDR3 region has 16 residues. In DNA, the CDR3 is TGTGCCAGCAGGGGGACTAGTTCCCCCAACACCGGGGAGCTGTTTTTT. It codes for CASRGTSSPNTGELFF.

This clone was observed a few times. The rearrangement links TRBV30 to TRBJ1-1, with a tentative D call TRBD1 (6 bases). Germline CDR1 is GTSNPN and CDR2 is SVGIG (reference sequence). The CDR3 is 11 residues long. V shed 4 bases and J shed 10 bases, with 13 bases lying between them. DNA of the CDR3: TGTGCCTGGATCGGAACAGGGACAGCTTTCTTT. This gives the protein CAWIGTGTAFF.

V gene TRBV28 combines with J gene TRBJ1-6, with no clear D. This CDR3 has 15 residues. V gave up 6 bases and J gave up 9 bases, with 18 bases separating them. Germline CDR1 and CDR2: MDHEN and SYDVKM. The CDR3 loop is CASSSAGEGTSPLHF. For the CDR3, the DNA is TGTGCCAGCAGCTCTGCTGGGGAGGGAACTTCACCCCTCCACTTT.

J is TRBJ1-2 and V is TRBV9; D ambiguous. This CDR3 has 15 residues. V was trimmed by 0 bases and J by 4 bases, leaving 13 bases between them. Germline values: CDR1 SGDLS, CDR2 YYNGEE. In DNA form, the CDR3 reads TGTGCCAGCAGCGTAGGAGTAGCATCGCCCTATGGCTACACCTTC. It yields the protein CASSVGVASPYGYTF.

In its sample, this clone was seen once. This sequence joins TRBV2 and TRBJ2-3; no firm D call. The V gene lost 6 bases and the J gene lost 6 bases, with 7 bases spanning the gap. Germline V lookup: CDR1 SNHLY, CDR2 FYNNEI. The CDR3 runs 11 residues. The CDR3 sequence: CASSPLDTQYF. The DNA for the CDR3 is TGTGCCAGCAGCCCTTTGGATACGCAGTATTTT. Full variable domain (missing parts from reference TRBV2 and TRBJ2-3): EPEVTQTPSHQVTQMGQEVILRCVPISNHLYFYWYRQILGQKVEFLVSFYNNEISEKSEIFDDQFSVERPDGSNFTLKIRSTKLEDSAMYFCASSPLDTQYFGPGTRLTVL.

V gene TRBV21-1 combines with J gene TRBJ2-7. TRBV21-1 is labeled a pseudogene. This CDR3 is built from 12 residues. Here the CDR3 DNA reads TGTGCCAGCAGCAAACCATTCCTCGAGCAGTACTTC. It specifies CASSKPFLEQYF.

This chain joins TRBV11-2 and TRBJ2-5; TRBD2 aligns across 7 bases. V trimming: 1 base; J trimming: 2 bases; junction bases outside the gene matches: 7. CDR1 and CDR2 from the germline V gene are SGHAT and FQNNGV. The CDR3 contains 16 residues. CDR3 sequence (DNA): TGTGCCAGCAGCTTAGGAGCGGGGACTTTTCAAGAGACCCAGTACTTC. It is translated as CASSLGAGTFQETQYF.

CDR3: CASSLSALAVPRNEQYF. As DNA, the CDR3 is TGTGCCAGCAGTTTATCGGCCCTGGCCGTCCCCCGAAACGAGCAGTACTTC. This chain joins TRBV27 and TRBJ2-7; D is unclear. Germline CDR1 is MNHEY and CDR2 is SMNVEV (reference sequence). This CDR3 comprises 17 residues. The V gene lost 0 bases and the J gene lost 5 bases, with 20 bases spanning the gap.

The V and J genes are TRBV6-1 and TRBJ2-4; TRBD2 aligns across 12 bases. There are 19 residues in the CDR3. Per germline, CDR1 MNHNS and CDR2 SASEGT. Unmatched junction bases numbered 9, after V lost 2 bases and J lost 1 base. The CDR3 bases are TGTGCCAGCAGTGAAAGCCGGACTAGCGGGATGGGGGCCAAAAACATTCAGTACTTC. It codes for CASSESRTSGMGAKNIQYF.

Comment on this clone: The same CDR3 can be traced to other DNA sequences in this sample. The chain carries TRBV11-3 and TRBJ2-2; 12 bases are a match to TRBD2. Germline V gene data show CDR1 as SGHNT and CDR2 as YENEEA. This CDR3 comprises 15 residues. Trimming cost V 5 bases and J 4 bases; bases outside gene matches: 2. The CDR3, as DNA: TGTGCCAGCAGCCTGACTAGCGGGGGCACCGGGGAGCTGTTTTTT. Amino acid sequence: CASSLTSGGTGELFF.

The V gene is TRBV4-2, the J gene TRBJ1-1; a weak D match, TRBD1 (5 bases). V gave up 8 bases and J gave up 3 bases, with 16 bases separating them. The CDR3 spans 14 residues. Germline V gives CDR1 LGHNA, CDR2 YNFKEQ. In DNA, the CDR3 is TGTGCCAGCCGTCCTCCTCAGGGTGACACTGAAGCTTTCTTT. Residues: CASRPPQGDTEAFF.

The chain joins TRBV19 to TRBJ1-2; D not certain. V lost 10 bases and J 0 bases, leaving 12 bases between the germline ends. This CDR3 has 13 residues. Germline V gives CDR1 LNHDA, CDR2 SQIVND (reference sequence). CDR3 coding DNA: TGTGCCACCCATGCACGGGCTAACTATGGCTACACCTTC. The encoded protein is CATHARANYGYTF.

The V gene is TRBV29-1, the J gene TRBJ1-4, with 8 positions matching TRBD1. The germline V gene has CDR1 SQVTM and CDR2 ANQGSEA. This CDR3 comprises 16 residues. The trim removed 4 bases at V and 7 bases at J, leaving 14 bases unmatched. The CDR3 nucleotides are TGCAGCGTTGCTGATGCAGGGGGCGGTTGGGGTGAAAAACTGTTTTTT. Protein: CSVADAGGGWGEKLFF.

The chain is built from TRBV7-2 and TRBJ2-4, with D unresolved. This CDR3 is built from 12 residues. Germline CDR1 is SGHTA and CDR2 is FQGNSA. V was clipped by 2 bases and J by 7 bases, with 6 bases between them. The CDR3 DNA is TGTGCCAGCAGCTTAATTGGGAACATTCAGTACTTC. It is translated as CASSLIGNIQYF.

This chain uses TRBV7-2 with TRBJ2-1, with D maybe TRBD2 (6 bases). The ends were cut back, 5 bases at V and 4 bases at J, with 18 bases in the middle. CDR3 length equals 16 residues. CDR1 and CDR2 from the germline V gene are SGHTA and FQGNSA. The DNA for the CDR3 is TGTGCCAGCAGCCCCGATCGGGGGAAGACATACAATGAGCAGTTCTTC. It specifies CASSPDRGKTYNEQFF.

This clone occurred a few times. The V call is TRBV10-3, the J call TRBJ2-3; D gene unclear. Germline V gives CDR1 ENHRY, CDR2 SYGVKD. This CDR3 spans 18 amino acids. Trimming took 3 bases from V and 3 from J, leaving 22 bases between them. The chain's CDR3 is CAISDVDIVRVITDTQYF. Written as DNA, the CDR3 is TGTGCCATCAGTGATGTGGATATAGTTCGGGTCATAACAGATACGCAGTATTTT.

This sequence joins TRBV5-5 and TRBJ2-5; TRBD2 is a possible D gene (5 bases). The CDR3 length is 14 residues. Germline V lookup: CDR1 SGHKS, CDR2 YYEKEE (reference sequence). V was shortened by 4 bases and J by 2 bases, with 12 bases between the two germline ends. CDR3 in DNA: TGTGCCAGCAGCCCGGGAATCCTTCAAGAGACCCAGTACTTC. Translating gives CASSPGILQETQYF.

The CDR3 DNA sequence: TGTGCCAGCAGCCTGACTACCTCCCCGGAGCAGTACTTC. It is translated as CASSLTTSPEQYF. V usage is TRBV11-2 and J usage is TRBJ2-7; D may be TRBD2 (5 bases). V lost 5 bases, J lost 7 bases, and 15 bases lay in between. CDR3 length: 13 residues. Germline V gene data show CDR1 as SGHAT and CDR2 as FQNNGV.

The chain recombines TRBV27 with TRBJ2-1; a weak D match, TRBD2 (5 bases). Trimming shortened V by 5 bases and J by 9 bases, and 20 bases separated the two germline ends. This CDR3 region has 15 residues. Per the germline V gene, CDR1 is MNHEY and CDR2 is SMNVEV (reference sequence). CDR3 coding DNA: TGTGCCAGCAGTGGACTTCGACTTGGATACGGTGAGCAGTTCTTC. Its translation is CASSGLRLGYGEQFF.

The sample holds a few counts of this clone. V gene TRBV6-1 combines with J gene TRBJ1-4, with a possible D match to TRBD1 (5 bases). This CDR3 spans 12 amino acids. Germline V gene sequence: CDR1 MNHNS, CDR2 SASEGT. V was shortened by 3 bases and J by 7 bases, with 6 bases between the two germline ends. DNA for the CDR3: TGTGCCAGCAGTGATAGGGGTGAAAAACTGTTTTTT. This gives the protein CASSDRGEKLFF.

The CDR3 nucleotides read TGCGCCAGCAGCTTGGCCGCAGGGGGGACCTATGGCTACACCTTC. Translated, it gives CASSLAAGGTYGYTF. V and J are TRBV5-1 and TRBJ1-2; 7 nucleotides line up with TRBD1. The CDR3 sequence is 15 residues long. In germline, CDR1 is SGHRS, CDR2 YFSETQ. With 0 bases clipped from V and 4 bases from J, the junction kept 6 bases outside the gene matches.